Presented here are 25 T cell receptor beta chains from one specimen sequenced in a study of T cells after posttransplantation cyclophosphamide. Sequenced by immunoSEQ multiplex PCR; TCRdb stores in-frame clones only, minus some. The sample is made up of more than 35,000 clones, none counted only once. The sample comprised PBMCs. The receptors stem from a man aged 45-65 years in good health, CMV-negative, and a related stem cell transplant donor.

This clone has a count of ten or more. This chain joins TRBV7-8 and TRBJ2-1, with 10 bases that match TRBD2. The germline V gene encodes CDR1 SGHVS and CDR2 FQNEAQ. V lost 4 bases and J lost 4; bases outside the gene matches: 4. This CDR3 is built from 15 residues. The CDR3 coding sequence is TGTGCCAGCAGCTCACTAGCGGGGACGTACAATGAGCAGTTCTTC. This codes for CASSSLAGTYNEQFF.

This clone was counted many times. The chain is built from TRBV27 and TRBJ2-5; 9 nucleotides agree with TRBD2. Germline V lookup: CDR1 MNHEY, CDR2 SMNVEV (reference sequence). The V and J ends lost 5 bases and 5 bases, in that order; junction bases with no gene match: 6. This CDR3 comprises 14 residues. CDR3 DNA sequence: TGTGCCAGCAGTCCGAGACTAGCGGTTGAGACCCAGTACTTC. Translating gives CASSPRLAVETQYF.

This clone has a count of ten or more. The rearrangement links TRBV7-3 to TRBJ2-1, with 9 bases lining up with TRBD2. Per germline, CDR1 SGHTA and CDR2 FQGTGA. The CDR3 has 16 residues. The ends lost 5 bases at V and 4 bases at J; junction bases unmatched: 9. The CDR3 region is CASSLNGRGGYNEQFF. As DNA, the CDR3 is TGTGCCAGCAGCCTTAACGGGCGGGGGGGATACAATGAGCAGTTCTTC.

This clone was seen ten or more times. V usage is TRBV7-9 and J usage is TRBJ2-3, with D maybe TRBD1 (5 bases). The CDR3 loop spans 16 amino acids. Germline CDR1 is SEHNR and CDR2 is FQNEAQ (reference sequence). V lost 5 bases and J lost 0, with 15 bases in between. CDR3: CASSLLAGISTDTQYF. The CDR3 DNA follows: TGTGCCAGCAGCCTCCTGGCAGGGATAAGCACAGATACGCAGTATTTT.

This clone was seen at least ten times. V and J are TRBV19 and TRBJ2-2, with TRBD1 matching over 9 bases. The ends lost 7 bases at V and 7 bases at J; junction bases unmatched: 19. The length of the CDR3 is 18 residues. Germline V gene lookup returns CDR1 LNHDA and CDR2 SQIVND (reference sequence). CDR3 DNA sequence: TGTGCCAGTACCCCAGGGACAGGGCATGGTCAGTCGTTCGGGGAGCTGTTTTTT. Its protein is CASTPGTGHGQSFGELFF.

This clone was detected only a few times. The chain uses TRBV27 and TRBJ2-3; 7 bases are shared with TRBD2. Unmatched junction bases numbered 3, after V lost 3 bases and J lost 6 bases. Germline V gene sequence: CDR1 MNHEY, CDR2 SMNVEV (reference sequence). This CDR3 has 13 amino acids. CDR3 nucleotides: TGTGCCAGCAGTTTTGGCGGGGGTGATACGCAGTATTTT. It encodes CASSFGGGDTQYF.

Sample share makes this clone medium-sized (0.01 to 0.1%). The rearrangement joins TRBV6-1 to TRBJ1-6; 8 bases map to TRBD1. CDR1 is MNHNS, CDR2 SASEGT, per germline. This CDR3 comprises 14 residues. V lost 8 bases and J lost 8; bases outside the gene matches: 8. CDR3 protein: CASLDREGHSPLHF. The CDR3 coding sequence is TGTGCCAGCTTGGACAGGGAGGGGCATTCACCCCTCCACTTT.

This clone has a count of ten or more. The CDR3 reads CASSRTSGSSDEQFF. In DNA form, the CDR3 reads TGTGCCAGCAGCCGTACTAGCGGGAGTAGCGATGAGCAGTTCTTC. This chain joins TRBV5-4 and TRBJ2-1; 11 positions agree with TRBD2. The germline CDR1 and CDR2 sequences are SGHNT and YYREEE (reference sequence). After removal of 4 bases from V and 8 bases from J, the junction contained 8 bases not matched to a gene. This CDR3 contains 15 residues. The full variable domain, with the rest looked up from reference TRBV5-4 and TRBJ2-1, is ETGVTQSPTHLIKTRGQQVTLRCSSQSGHNTVSWYQQALGQGPQFIFQYYREEENGRGNFPPRFSGLQFPNYSSELNVNALELDDSALYLCASSRTSGSSDEQFFGPGTRLTVL.

This clone was recorded many times. This chain connects TRBV4-1 to TRBJ1-5; maybe TRBD1 (5 bases). V was pared by 0 bases and J by 2 bases, with 14 bases between. Germline V gene data show CDR1 as MGHRA and CDR2 as YSYEKL. This CDR3 region has 17 residues. Here the CDR3 reads CASSQDWGPRRNQPQHF. CDR3 DNA sequence: TGCGCCAGCAGCCAAGATTGGGGCCCCCGGCGCAATCAGCCCCAGCATTTT.

This clone was seen repeatedly, ten times or more. The chain is built from TRBV6-6 and TRBJ1-1, with TRBD1 as a possible D gene (5 bases). The CDR3 consists of 13 residues. Germline V gene sequence: CDR1 MNHNY, CDR2 SVGAGI (reference sequence). Trimming pared 6 bases from V and 10 bases from J, leaving 18 bases between. The DNA of the CDR3 is TGTGCCAGCAGACCATACTCCCAGGGCGTAGCTTTCTTT. Protein sequence: CASRPYSQGVAFF.

In its sample, this clone was seen many times. This chain links TRBV27 with TRBJ2-4; D might be TRBD1 (6 bases). The CDR3 runs 16 residues. The V end was cut by 0 bases, the J end by 1 base, with 10 bases between. Per germline, CDR1 MNHEY and CDR2 SMNVEV (reference sequence). The CDR3 loop reads CASSLSRTAAKNIQYF. The CDR3 bases are TGTGCCAGCAGTTTATCTAGGACAGCGGCCAAAAACATTCAGTACTTC.

This clone was recorded at least ten times. This rearrangement joins TRBV5-1 to TRBJ2-3; D perhaps matches TRBD2 (5 bases). Germline V gene sequence: CDR1 SGHRS, CDR2 YFSETQ. V lost 1 base and J lost 8, with 14 bases in between. The CDR3 is made up of 14 amino acids. The CDR3, as DNA: TGCGCCAGCAGCTTGATTTCCCGGAGCGGTACGCAGTATTTT. Amino acids: CASSLISRSGTQYF.

This clone was counted between two and nine times. The rearrangement uses TRBV7-2 and TRBJ2-7; 9 bases match TRBD2. V shed 1 base and J 3 bases; nucleotides not matched to a gene: 4. Germline assignment: CDR1 SGHTA and CDR2 FQGNSA. The CDR3 is made up of 15 amino acids. The CDR3 nucleotides are TGTGCCAGCAGCTTAGTGGGGACTAGCCTCTACGAGCAGTACTTC. Translated: CASSLVGTSLYEQYF.

The sample holds many counts of this clone. V and J are TRBV6-6 and TRBJ2-5; a weak D match, TRBD1 (5 bases). Germline CDR1 is MNHNY and CDR2 is SVGAGI (reference sequence). This CDR3 contains 14 residues. The germline V and J ends were trimmed by 0 bases and 2 bases, with 7 bases remaining between them. In DNA, the CDR3 is TGTGCCAGCAGTTACTCAGGGGTTCAAGAGACCCAGTACTTC. As protein: CASSYSGVQETQYF.

This clone was picked up many times. V gene TRBV11-1 combines with J gene TRBJ2-7; D remains unclear. Trimming shortened V by 0 bases and J by 6 bases, and 12 bases separated the two germline ends. This CDR3 has 14 amino acids. In germline, CDR1 is SGHAT, CDR2 FQDESV (reference sequence). The CDR3 region is CASSLAPRSAEQYF. CDR3 coding DNA: TGTGCCAGCAGCTTAGCGCCCAGGTCGGCCGAGCAGTACTTC.

This clone was seen at least ten times. This sequence joins TRBV14 and TRBJ1-1; D perhaps matches TRBD1 (6 bases). Germline CDR1 and CDR2: SGHDN and FVKESK. Deletions cut 3 bases from V and 5 bases from J, with 10 bases between. This CDR3 is built from 13 residues. The CDR3 here is CASSHYRDTEAFF. The CDR3 DNA follows: TGTGCCAGCAGCCATTACAGGGATACTGAAGCTTTCTTT.

V and J are TRBV7-9 and TRBJ2-5; 10 bases agree with TRBD1. The end of the DNA fits TRBJ2-7 better, so the J call may be wrong. The CDR3 is 14 amino acids. Per the germline V gene, CDR1 is SEHNR and CDR2 is FQNEAQ (reference sequence). CDR3 coding DNA: TGTGCCAGCAGCCCCTGGGACAGGGGAGACGAGCAGTACTTC. Translation gives CASSPWDRGDEQYF.

This clone was picked up many times. The rearrangement joins TRBV19 to TRBJ1-1, with a possible D match to TRBD1 (5 bases). V lost 0 bases to trimming and J lost 3 bases, with 14 bases between them. This CDR3 is built from 16 residues. The germline gives CDR1 LNHDA, CDR2 SQIVND (reference sequence). The CDR3 sequence: CASSIDRAGWDTEAFF. The CDR3 DNA reads TGTGCCAGTAGTATAGATAGGGCAGGGTGGGACACTGAAGCTTTCTTT.

This clone has a count of ten or more. The chain carries TRBV7-2 and TRBJ1-5; perhaps TRBD1 as D (5 bases). Germline lookup yields CDR1 SGHTA and CDR2 FQGNSA. Trimming cost V 6 bases and J 0 bases, with 12 bases left between them. The CDR3 runs to 15 residues. This chain's CDR3 is CASRQGIGSNQPQHF. DNA for the CDR3: TGTGCCAGCAGGCAGGGAATCGGTAGCAATCAGCCCCAGCATTTT.

The V gene is TRBV9, the J gene TRBJ2-7; D is perhaps TRBD2 (6 bases). In germline, CDR1 is SGDLS, CDR2 YYNGEE. The CDR3 is made up of 13 amino acids. Trimming cost V 4 bases and J 2 bases, with 10 bases left between them. In DNA form, the CDR3 reads TGTGCCAGCAGCCCCCGGGGGACCTACGAGCAGTACTTC. It translates to CASSPRGTYEQYF. Looking up the rest from reference TRBV9 and TRBJ2-7 gives the full variable domain: DSGVTQTPKHLITATGQRVTLRCSPRSGDLSVYWYQQSLDQGLQFLIQYYNGEERAKGNILERFSAQQFPDLHSELNLSSLELGDSALYFCASSPRGTYEQYFGPGTRLTVT.

This clone was detected ten times or more. CDR3 bases: TGTGCCAGCAGCCCAAGACAGGACACTGAAGCTTTCTTT. As protein: CASSPRQDTEAFF. The chain recombines TRBV11-2 with TRBJ1-1, with D perhaps matching TRBD1 (6 bases). The CDR3 runs to 13 residues. Between the trimmed V and J ends, which lost 5 bases and 3 bases, there was a span of 10 bases. Looked up from germline, CDR1 is SGHAT and CDR2 is FQNNGV.

This clone was found many times. The V gene is TRBV5-1, the J gene TRBJ2-7; D unresolved. Per germline, CDR1 SGHRS and CDR2 YFSETQ. The CDR3 consists of 15 residues. V was cut by 0 bases and J by 1 base, with 11 bases left in between. CDR3 loop: CASSLEVDISYEQYF. The CDR3 coding sequence is TGCGCCAGCAGCTTGGAAGTAGATATTTCCTACGAGCAGTACTTC. Full variable domain (rest looked up from reference TRBV5-1 and TRBJ2-7): KAGVTQTPRYLIKTRGQQVTLSCSPISGHRSVSWYQQTPGQGLQFLFEYFSETQRNKGNFPGRFSGRQFSNSRSEMNVSTLELGDSALYLCASSLEVDISYEQYFGPGTRLTVT.

This clone was seen ten or more times. The J gene is TRBJ1-3, the V gene TRBV30; D may be TRBD1 (6 bases). The CDR3 is made up of 13 amino acids. V lost 6 bases, J lost 7 bases, and 16 bases lay in between. Germline values: CDR1 GTSNPN, CDR2 SVGIG (reference sequence). The CDR3 protein is CACNRDTRNTIYF. The CDR3, as DNA: TGTGCCTGTAACCGGGACACCAGGAACACCATATATTTT.

The chain links TRBV7-6 to TRBJ2-7, with a weak D call TRBD2 (6 bases). V lost 5 bases and J lost 1, with 12 bases in between. In germline, CDR1 is SGHVS, CDR2 FNYEAQ. The CDR3 sequence is 14 residues long. CDR3 protein: CASSPRTTSYEQYF. The CDR3 nucleotides read TGTGCCAGCAGCCCCCGGACTACATCCTACGAGCAGTACTTC.

This clone appeared a few times. This chain uses TRBV19 with TRBJ1-2; the D gene is possibly TRBD1 (5 bases). The germline V gene has CDR1 LNHDA and CDR2 SQIVND (reference sequence). V lost 3 bases, J lost 6 bases, and 14 bases lay in between. The CDR3 has 14 residues. This chain's CDR3 is CASSIGRAGNGYTF. In DNA form, the CDR3 reads TGTGCCAGTAGTATCGGCAGGGCCGGCAATGGCTACACCTTC. The variable domain in full, completed from reference TRBV19 and TRBJ1-2, reads DGGITQSPKYLFRKEGQNVTLSCEQNLNHDAMYWYRQDPGQGLRLIYYSQIVNDFQKGDIAEGYSVSREKKESFPLTVTSAQKNPTAFYLCASSIGRAGNGYTFGSGTRLTVV.